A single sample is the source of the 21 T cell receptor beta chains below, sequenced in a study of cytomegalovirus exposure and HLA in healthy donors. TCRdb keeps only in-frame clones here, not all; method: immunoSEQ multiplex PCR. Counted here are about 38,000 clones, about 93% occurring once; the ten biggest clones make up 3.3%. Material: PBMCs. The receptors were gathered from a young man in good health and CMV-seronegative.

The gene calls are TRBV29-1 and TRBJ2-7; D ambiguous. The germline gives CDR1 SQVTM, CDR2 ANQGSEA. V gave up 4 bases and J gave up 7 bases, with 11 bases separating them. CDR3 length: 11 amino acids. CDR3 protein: CSVVVLSEQYF. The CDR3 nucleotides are TGCAGCGTTGTAGTCCTTTCTGAGCAGTACTTC.

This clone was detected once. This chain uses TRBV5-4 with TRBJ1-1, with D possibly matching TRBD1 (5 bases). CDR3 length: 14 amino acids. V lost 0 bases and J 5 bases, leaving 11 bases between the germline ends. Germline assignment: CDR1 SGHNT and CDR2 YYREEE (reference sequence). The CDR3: CASSLAGGVTEAFF. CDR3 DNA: TGTGCCAGCAGCTTGGCTGGAGGGGTAACTGAAGCTTTCTTT.

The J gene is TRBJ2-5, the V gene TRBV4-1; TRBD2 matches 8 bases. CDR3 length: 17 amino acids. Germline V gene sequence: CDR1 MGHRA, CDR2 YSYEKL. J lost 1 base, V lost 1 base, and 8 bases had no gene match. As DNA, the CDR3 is TGCGCCAGCAGCCAAGTCGGGTTAGCGGGGTTCCAAGAGACCCAGTACTTC. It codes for CASSQVGLAGFQETQYF.

CDR3 in DNA: TGTGCCAGCAGTGTAGGGAGACGGGAGACCCAGTACTTC. It codes for CASSVGRRETQYF. The rearrangement uses TRBV2 and TRBJ2-5; TRBD2 is a possible D gene (5 bases). Germline values: CDR1 SNHLY, CDR2 FYNNEI. V was trimmed by 4 bases and J by 5 bases, leaving 11 bases between them. CDR3 length: 13 residues. The full variable domain, its missing parts supplied by reference TRBV2 and TRBJ2-5, is EPEVTQTPSHQVTQMGQEVILRCVPISNHLYFYWYRQILGQKVEFLVSFYNNEISEKSEIFDDQFSVERPDGSNFTLKIRSTKLEDSAMYFCASSVGRRETQYFGPGTRLLVL.

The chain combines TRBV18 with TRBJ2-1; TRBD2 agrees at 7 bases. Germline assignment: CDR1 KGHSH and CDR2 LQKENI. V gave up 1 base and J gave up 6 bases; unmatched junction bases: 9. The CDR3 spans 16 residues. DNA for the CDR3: TGTGCCAGCTCACCACAGGCACTAGCGTCGGTCAATGAGCAGTTCTTC. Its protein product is CASSPQALASVNEQFF.

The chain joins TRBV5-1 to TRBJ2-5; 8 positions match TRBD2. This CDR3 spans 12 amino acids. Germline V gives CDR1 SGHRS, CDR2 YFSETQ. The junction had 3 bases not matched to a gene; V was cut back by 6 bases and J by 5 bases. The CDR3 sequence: CASIPGGETQYF. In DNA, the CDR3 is TGCGCCAGCATCCCGGGGGGGGAGACCCAGTACTTC.

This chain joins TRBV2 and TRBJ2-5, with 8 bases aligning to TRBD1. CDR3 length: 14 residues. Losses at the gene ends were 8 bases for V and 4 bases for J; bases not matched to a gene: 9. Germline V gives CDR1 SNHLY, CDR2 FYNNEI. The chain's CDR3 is CASGPGQEVETQYF. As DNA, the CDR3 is TGTGCCAGCGGTCCGGGACAGGAGGTAGAGACCCAGTACTTC. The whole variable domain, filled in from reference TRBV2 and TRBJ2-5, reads EPEVTQTPSHQVTQMGQEVILRCVPISNHLYFYWYRQILGQKVEFLVSFYNNEISEKSEIFDDQFSVERPDGSNFTLKIRSTKLEDSAMYFCASGPGQEVETQYFGPGTRLLVL.

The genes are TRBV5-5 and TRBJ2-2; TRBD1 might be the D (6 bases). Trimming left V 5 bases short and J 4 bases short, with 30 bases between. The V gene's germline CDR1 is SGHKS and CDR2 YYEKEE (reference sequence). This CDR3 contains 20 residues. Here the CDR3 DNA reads TGTGCCAGCAGTCACAGGAGTAACAGGGACAAACCTGGGCGCACCGGGGAGCTGTTTTTT. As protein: CASSHRSNRDKPGRTGELFF. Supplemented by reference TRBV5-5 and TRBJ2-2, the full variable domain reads DAGVTQSPTHLIKTRGQQVTLRCSPISGHKSVSWYQQVLGQGPQFIFQYYEKEERGRGNFPDRFSARQFPNYSSELNVNALLLGDSALYLCASSHRSNRDKPGRTGELFFGEGSRLTVL.

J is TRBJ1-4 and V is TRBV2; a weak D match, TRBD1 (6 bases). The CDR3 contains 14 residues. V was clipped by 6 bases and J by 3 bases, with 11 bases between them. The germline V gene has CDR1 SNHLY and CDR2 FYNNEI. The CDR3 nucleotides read TGTGCCAGCAGGCTGGACAGCTCTAATGAAAAACTGTTTTTT. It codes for CASRLDSSNEKLFF.

The CDR3 DNA reads TGTGCCTGGAGCTTACAAGAAAGCACTGAAGCTTTCTTT. The encoded protein is CAWSLQESTEAFF. This chain uses TRBV30 with TRBJ1-1; no definite D call. Germline CDR1 is GTSNPN and CDR2 is SVGIG (reference sequence). The CDR3 is 13 residues long. V lost 3 bases to trimming and J lost 4 bases, with 12 bases between them.

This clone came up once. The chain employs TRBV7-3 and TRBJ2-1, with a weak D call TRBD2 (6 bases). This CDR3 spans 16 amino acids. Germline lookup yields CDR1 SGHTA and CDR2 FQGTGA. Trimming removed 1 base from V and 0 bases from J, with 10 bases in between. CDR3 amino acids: CASSLRDGSSYNEQFF. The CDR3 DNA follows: TGTGCCAGCAGCTTAAGAGACGGGAGCTCCTACAATGAGCAGTTCTTC.

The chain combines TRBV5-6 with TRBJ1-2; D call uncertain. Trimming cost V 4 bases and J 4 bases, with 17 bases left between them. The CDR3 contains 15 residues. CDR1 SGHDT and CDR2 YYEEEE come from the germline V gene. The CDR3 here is CASSTPAREVYGYTF. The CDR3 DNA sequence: TGTGCCAGCAGCACCCCGGCACGGGAGGTCTATGGCTACACCTTC.

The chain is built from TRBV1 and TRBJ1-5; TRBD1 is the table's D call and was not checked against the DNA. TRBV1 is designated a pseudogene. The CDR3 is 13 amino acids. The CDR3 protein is CTSTPTGRQPQHF. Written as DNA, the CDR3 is TGCACCAGCACTCCAACAGGGCGACAGCCCCAGCATTTT.

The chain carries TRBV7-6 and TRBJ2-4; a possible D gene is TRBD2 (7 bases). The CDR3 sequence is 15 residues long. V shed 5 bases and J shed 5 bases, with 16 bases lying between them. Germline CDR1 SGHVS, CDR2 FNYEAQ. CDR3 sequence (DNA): TGTGCCAGCAGCCAGACGCGGGGGCCTCAAAACATTCAGTACTTC. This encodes CASSQTRGPQNIQYF.

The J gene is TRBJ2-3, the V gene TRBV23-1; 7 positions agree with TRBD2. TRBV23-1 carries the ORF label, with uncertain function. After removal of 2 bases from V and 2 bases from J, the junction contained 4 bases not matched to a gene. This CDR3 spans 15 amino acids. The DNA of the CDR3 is TGCGCCAGCAGTCAACCCGGGACTACCACAGATACGCAGTATTTT. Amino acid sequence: CASSQPGTTTDTQYF.

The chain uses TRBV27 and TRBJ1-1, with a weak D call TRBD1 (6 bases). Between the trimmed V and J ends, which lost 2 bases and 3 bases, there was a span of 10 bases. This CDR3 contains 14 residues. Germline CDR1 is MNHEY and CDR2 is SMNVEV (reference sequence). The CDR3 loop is CASSLQQGDTEAFF. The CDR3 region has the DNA TGTGCCAGCAGTTTACAACAGGGTGACACTGAAGCTTTCTTT.

For the CDR3, the DNA is TGTGCCAGCAGTGAATATGGGGGGGAGGTCACTGAAGCTTTCTTT. Translation: CASSEYGGEVTEAFF. This chain joins TRBV6-1 and TRBJ1-1, with TRBD1 as a possible D gene (5 bases). CDR3 length: 15 amino acids. Per germline, CDR1 MNHNS and CDR2 SASEGT. Deletions cut 2 bases from V and 4 bases from J, with 14 bases between.

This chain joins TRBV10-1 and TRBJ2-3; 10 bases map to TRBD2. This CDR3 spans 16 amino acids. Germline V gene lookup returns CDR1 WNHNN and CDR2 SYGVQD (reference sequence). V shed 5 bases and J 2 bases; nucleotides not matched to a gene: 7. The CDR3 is CASSRSLAGVTDTQYF. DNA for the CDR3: TGCGCCAGCAGTCGGTCCCTAGCGGGGGTCACAGATACGCAGTATTTT.

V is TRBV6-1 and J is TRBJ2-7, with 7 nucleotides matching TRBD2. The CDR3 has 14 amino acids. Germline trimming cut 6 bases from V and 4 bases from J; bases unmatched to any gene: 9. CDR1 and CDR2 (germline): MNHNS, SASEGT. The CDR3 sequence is CASSEKWGGYEQYF. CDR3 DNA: TGTGCCAGCAGCGAAAAGTGGGGAGGGTACGAGCAGTACTTC.

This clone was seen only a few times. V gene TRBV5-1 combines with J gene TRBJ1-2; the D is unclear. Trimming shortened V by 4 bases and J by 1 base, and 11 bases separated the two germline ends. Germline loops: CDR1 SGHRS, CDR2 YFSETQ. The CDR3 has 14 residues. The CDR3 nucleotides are TGCGCCAGCAGCCCTACGCCGGGTAACTATGGCTACACCTTC. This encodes CASSPTPGNYGYTF.

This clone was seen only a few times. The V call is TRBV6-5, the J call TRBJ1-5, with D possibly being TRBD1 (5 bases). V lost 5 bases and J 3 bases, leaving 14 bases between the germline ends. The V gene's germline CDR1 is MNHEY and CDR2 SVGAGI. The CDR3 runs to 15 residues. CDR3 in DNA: TGTGCCAGCAGTCCCGACAGATACTACAATCAGCCCCAGCATTTT. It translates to CASSPDRYYNQPQHF.